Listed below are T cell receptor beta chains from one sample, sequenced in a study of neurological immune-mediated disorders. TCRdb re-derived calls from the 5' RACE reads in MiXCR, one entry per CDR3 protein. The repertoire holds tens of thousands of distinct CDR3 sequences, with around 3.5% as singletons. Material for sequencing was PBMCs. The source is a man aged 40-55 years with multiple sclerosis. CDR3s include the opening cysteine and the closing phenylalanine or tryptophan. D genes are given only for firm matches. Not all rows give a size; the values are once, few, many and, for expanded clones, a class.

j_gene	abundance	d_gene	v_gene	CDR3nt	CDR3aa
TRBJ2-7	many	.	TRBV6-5	TGTGCCAGCAGTCCATCGAGTGCCTCCTACGAGCAGTACTTC	CASSPSSASYEQYF
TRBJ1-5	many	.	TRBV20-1	TGCAGTGCTAGAAGGCAGGGCAATCAGCCCCAGCATTTT	CSARRQGNQPQHF
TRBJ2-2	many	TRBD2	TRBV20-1	TGCAGTGTACCGACTAGCGGGGTTCTCAAGGCCGGGGAGCTGTTTTTT	CSVPTSGVLKAGELFF
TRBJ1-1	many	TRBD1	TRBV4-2	TGTGCCAGCAGCCAGGATACAAGACAGGGGCTAAGCAGGAACACTGAAGCTTTCTTT	CASSQDTRQGLSRNTEAFF
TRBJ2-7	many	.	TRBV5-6	TGTGCCAGCAGCTTCGGACAGTCGGGCAGCGAGCAGTACTTC	CASSFGQSGSEQYF
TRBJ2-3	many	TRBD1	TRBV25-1	TGTGCCAGCAGTGTCACAGGGGGCGCCGGCCGGACAGATACGCAGTATTTT	CASSVTGGAGRTDTQYF
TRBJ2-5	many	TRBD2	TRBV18	TGTGCCAGCTCACCAAGATCCAGCGGGGCCCAAGAGACCCAGTACTTC	CASSPRSSGAQETQYF
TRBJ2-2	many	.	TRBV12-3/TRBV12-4	TGTGCCAGCAGCCCGGGACGAGAGACCGGGGAGCTGTTTTTT	CASSPGRETGELFF
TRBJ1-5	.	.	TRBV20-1	TGCAGTGCCAAACAAATTCAGGGATCCGGGACCTATAGCAATCAGCCCCAGAATTTT	CSAKQIQGSGTYSNQPQNF
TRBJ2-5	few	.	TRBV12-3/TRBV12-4	TGTGCCAGCAGCCCCGGGGAGGTTGAGACCCAGTACTTC	CASSPGEVETQYF
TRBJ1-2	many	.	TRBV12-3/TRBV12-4	TGTGCCAGCAGTGGCCAGTCTAACTATGGCTACACCTTC	CASSGQSNYGYTF
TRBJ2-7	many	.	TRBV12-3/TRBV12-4	TGTGCCAGCAGCCTCTCCCACAGGTTTCCCTACGAGCAGTACTTC	CASSLSHRFPYEQYF
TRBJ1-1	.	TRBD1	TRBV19	TGTGCCAGTCAGCCAATCGGGACAGGGATAGGGTTAACTGAAGCTTTCTTT	CASQPIGTGIGLTEAFF
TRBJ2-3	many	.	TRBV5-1	TGCGCCAGCAGCTCCGGACGGATCGTTGGAGATACGCAGTATTTT	CASSSGRIVGDTQYF
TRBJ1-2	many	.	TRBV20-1	TGCAGTGCTAGAGAACCCGGGCATGGCTACACCTTC	CSAREPGHGYTF